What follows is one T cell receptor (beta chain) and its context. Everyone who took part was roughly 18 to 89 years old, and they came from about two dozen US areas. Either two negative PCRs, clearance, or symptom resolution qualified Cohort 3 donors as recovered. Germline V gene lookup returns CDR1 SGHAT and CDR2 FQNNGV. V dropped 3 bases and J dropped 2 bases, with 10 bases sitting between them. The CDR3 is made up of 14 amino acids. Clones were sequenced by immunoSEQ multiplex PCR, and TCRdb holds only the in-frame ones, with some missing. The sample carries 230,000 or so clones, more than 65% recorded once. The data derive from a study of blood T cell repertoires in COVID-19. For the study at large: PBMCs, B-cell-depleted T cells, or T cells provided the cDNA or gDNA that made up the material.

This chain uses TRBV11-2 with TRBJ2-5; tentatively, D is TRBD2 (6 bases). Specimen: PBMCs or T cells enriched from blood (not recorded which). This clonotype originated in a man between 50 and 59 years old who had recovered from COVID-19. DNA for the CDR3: TGTGCCAGCAGCTTCGGACTAAGTCAAGAGACCCAGTACTTC. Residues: CASSFGLSQETQYF.